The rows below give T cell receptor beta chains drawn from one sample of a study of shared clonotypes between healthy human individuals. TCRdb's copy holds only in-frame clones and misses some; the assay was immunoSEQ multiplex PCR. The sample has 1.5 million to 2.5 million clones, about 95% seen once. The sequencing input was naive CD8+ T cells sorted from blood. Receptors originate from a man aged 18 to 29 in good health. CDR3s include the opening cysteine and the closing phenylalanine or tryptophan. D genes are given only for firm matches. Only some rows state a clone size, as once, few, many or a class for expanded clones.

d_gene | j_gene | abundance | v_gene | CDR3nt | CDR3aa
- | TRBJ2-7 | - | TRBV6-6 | TGTGCCAGCAGTTACTCAACAGCCTACGAGCAGTACTTC | CASSYSTAYEQYF
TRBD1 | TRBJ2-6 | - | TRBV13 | TGTGCCAGCAGCCCACTGGGGGCCGGGACAGCGCCTCTCTCTGGGGCCAACGTCCTGACTTTC | CASSPLGAGTAPLSGANVLTF
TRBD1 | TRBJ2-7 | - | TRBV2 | TGTGCCAGCACCCCGACAGGGCCCGAGCAGTACTTC | CASTPTGPEQYF
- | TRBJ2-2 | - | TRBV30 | TGTGCCTGGAGTGGATGGGCCCCAGCCGCATCCGGTTCGCGCAGCCACACCGGGGAGCTGTTTTTT | CAWSGWAPAASGSRSHTGELFF
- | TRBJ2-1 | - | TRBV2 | TGTGCCAGCAGCGACTCTCAGGGAAAGGGTTACAATGAGCAGTTCTTC | CASSDSQGKGYNEQFF
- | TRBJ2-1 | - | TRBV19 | TGTGCCAGTAAGAGGGTTTCAGAGGGCCACAATGAGCAGTTCTTC | CASKRVSEGHNEQFF
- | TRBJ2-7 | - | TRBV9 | TGTGCCAGCAGCGTAGGTAGGGAGGTCAACTTC | CASSVGREVNF
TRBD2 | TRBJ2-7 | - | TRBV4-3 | TGCGCCAGCAGCCATACGACTAGCGGGAGTGCCCACGAGCAGTACTTC | CASSHTTSGSAHEQYF
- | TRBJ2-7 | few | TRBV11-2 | TGTGCCAGCAGCTTAGGGAGCTCCTACGAGCAGTACTTC | CASSLGSSYEQYF
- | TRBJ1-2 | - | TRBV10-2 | TGCGCCAGCAGTGACCTTGGGGGCACCTTCTATGGCTACACCTTC | CASSDLGGTFYGYTF
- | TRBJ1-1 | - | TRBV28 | TGTGCCAGCAGTCCTGGGGGCGCTGAAGCTTTCTTT | CASSPGGAEAFF
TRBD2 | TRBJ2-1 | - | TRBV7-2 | TGTGCCAGCAGCCCTCAGGGTGCGGGAGGCTACTACAATGAGCAGTTCTTC | CASSPQGAGGYYNEQFF
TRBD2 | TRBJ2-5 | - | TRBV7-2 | TGTGCCAGCAGCTTCAGAGGCGGGGGGATGGATTGGGAGACCCAGTACTTC | CASSFRGGGMDWETQYF
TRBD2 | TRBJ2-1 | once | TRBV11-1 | TGTGCCAGCAGCCCGGGACTAGCGGGGGGTCTGGATGAGCAGTTCTTC | CASSPGLAGGLDEQFF
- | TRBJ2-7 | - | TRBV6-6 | TGTGCCAGCAGCGTCCCTAGCGCTGGAGGCCATTACGAGCAGTACTTC | CASSVPSAGGHYEQYF
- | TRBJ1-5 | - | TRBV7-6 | TGTGCCAGCAGCTTAGGGGGGATAAATCAGCCCCAGCATTTT | CASSLGGINQPQHF
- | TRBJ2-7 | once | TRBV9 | TGTGCCAGCAGCCCCGGGGGTCGAACCTACGAGCAGTACTTC | CASSPGGRTYEQYF
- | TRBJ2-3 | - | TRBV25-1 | TGTGCCAGCAGTGGTCGGGGAGTTGGAGATACGCAGTATTTT | CASSGRGVGDTQYF
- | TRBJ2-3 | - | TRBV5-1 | TGCGCCAGCAGCTTGGAATCGGGAGACCTCACAGATACGCAGTATTTT | CASSLESGDLTDTQYF
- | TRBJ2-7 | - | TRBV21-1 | TGTGCCAGCAGCAACAGGGCTCACGAGCAGTACTTC | CASSNRAHEQYF
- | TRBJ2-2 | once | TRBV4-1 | TGCGCCAGCAGCCAAGGGGAAGGAACCGGGGAGCTGTTTTTT | CASSQGEGTGELFF
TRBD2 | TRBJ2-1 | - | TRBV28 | TGTGCCAGCATCTTTAAAGGGTTTACGGCTAGCGGGTCCCCCTACAATGAGCAGTTCTTC | CASIFKGFTASGSPYNEQFF
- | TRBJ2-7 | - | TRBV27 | TGTGCCAGCAGTTTCGCGGGTACTGCCTACGAGCAGTACTTC | CASSFAGTAYEQYF
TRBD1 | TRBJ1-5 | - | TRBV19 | TGTGCCAGTACGACAGGGATGATACAGCCCCAGCATTTT | CASTTGMIQPQHF
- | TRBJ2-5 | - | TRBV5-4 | TGTGCCAGCAGCTTGGGCTGGGTTGTCCAAGGGGAGACCCAGTACTTC | CASSLGWVVQGETQYF
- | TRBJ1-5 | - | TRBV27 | TGTGCCAGCAGTTTATCAGTGGGGGGCGGTCAGCCCCAGCATTTT | CASSLSVGGGQPQHF
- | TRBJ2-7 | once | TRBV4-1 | TGCGCCAGCAGCCAAGATCGCATCTACGAGCAGTACTTC | CASSQDRIYEQYF
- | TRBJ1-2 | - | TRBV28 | TGTGCCAGCCTAACAGGGATACATGGCTACACCTTC | CASLTGIHGYTF